The 5 T cell receptor beta chains below were found in one sample sequenced in a study of T cell repertoires in cytomegalovirus infection. Their antigens are not known. TCRdb reprocessed the reads with MiXCR, giving one entry per CDR3 protein. The table includes around 430,000 distinct CDR3 sequences, about two fifths detected once. Sequences were derived from cultured PBMCs, sampled from culture after CMV antigen stimulation. Receptor source: a human donor in good health (CMV status not recorded). Some clones in this sample may be carry-over from other donors' samples.

In its sample, this clonotype was seen many times. CDR3: CASSFTDASEQFF. In DNA form, the CDR3 reads TGTGCCAGCAGCTTTACGGACGCCAGTGAGCAGTTCTTC. V gene TRBV7-2 combines with J gene TRBJ2-1; D ambiguous. Trimming cost V 3 bases and J 9 bases, with 12 bases left between them. Germline CDR1 reads SGHTA; CDR2 reads FQGNSA. The CDR3 covers 13 residues.

DNA for the CDR3: TGTGCCAGCAGCCACACTAGCGGGGGGGCCGCAGATACGCAGTATTTT. Translating it yields CASSHTSGGAADTQYF. The chain recombines TRBV7-2 with TRBJ2-3; 13 nucleotides match TRBD2. The germline CDR1 and CDR2 sequences are SGHTA and FQGNSA. V lost 5 bases and J lost 4; bases outside the gene matches: 6. The CDR3 spans 16 residues. Filled out from reference TRBV7-2 and TRBJ2-3, the complete variable domain reads GAGVSQSPSNKVTEKGKDVELRCDPISGHTALYWYRQSLGQGLEFLIYFQGNSAPDKSGLPSDRFSAERTGGSVSTLTIQRTQQEDSAVYLCASSHTSGGAADTQYFGPGTRLTVL.

This sequence joins TRBV7-6 and TRBJ2-5; D may match TRBD1 or TRBD2 (6 bases each). The V gene's germline CDR1 is SGHVS and CDR2 FNYEAQ. The V gene lost 1 base and the J gene lost 2 bases, with 11 bases spanning the gap. This CDR3 comprises 15 residues. The CDR3 reads CASSLGGGSQETQYF. As DNA, the CDR3 is TGTGCCAGCAGCTTAGGAGGGGGGTCACAAGAGACCCAGTACTTC.

The V and J genes are TRBV19 and TRBJ1-5; D is perhaps TRBD1 (5 bases). The CDR3 spans 16 residues. The germline V gene has CDR1 LNHDA and CDR2 SQIVND (reference sequence). V was pared by 5 bases and J by 1 base, with 15 bases between. DNA of the CDR3: TGTGCCAGTAGTCCGACCGGGGGTGGGAGCAATCAGCCCCAGCATTTT. Translation: CASSPTGGGSNQPQHF.

This chain connects TRBV20-1 to TRBJ1-6; TRBD1 aligns across 8 bases. The CDR3 has 18 residues. The J segment lost 3 bases and the V segment lost 0 bases, leaving 10 bases of the junction unmatched. From germline, CDR1 is DFQATT and CDR2 SNEGSKA (reference sequence). In nucleotides, the CDR3 is TGCAGTGCTAGAGATCCAATGACAGGGGACAACTATAATTCACCCCTCCACTTT. Translating it yields CSARDPMTGDNYNSPLHF.